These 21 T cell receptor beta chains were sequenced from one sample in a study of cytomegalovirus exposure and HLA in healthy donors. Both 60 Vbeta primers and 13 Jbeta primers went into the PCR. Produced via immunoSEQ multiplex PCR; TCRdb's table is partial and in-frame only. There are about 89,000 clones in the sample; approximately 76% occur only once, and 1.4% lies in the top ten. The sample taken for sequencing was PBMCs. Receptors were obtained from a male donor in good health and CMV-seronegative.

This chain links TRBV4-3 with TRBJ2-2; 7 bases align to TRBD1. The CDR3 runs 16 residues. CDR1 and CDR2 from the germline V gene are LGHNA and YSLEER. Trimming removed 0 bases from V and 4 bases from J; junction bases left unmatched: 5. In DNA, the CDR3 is TGCGCCAGCAGCCAAGATCCGGGACAGACCACCGGGGAGCTGTTTTTT. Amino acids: CASSQDPGQTTGELFF.

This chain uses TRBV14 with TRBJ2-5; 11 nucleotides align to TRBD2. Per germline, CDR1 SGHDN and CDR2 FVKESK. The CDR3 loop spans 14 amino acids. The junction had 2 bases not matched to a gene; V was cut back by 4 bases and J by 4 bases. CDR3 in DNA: TGTGCCAGCAGCCCCGGACTAGCGGGAGAGACCCAGTACTTC. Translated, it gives CASSPGLAGETQYF.

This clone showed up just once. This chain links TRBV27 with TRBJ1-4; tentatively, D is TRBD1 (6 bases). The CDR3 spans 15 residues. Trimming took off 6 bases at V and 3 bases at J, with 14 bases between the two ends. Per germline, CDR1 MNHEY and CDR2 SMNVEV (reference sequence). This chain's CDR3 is CASRTRQEANEKLFF. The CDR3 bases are TGTGCCAGCAGGACCCGACAGGAAGCTAATGAAAAACTGTTTTTT.

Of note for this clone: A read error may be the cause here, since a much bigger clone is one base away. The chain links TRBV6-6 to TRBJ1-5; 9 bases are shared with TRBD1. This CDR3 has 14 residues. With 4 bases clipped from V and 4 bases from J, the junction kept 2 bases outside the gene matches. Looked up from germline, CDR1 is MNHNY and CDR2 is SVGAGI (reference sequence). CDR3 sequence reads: CASSSGQGNQPQHF. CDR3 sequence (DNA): TGTGCCAGCAGTTCCGGACAGGGGAATCAGCCCCAGCATTTT.

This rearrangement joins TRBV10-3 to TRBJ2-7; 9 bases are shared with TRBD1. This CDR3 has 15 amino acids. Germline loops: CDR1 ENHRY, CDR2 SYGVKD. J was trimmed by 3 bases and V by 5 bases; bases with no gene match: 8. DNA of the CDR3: TGTGCCATCAGTTTATCGGACAGGGGTAACTACGAGCAGTACTTC. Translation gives CAISLSDRGNYEQYF.

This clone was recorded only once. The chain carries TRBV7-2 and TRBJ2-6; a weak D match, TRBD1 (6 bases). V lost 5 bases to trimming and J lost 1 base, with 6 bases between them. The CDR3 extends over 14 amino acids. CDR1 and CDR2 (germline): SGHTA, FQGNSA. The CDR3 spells CASSQGSGANVLTF. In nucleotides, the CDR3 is TGTGCCAGCAGCCAGGGGTCTGGGGCCAACGTCCTGACTTTC.

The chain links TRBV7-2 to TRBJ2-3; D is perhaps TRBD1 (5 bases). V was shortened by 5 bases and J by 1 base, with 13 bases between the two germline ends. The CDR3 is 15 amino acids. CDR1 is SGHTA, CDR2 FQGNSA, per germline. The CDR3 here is CASSATAPGTDTQYF. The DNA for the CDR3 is TGTGCCAGCAGCGCGACAGCCCCCGGCACAGATACGCAGTATTTT.

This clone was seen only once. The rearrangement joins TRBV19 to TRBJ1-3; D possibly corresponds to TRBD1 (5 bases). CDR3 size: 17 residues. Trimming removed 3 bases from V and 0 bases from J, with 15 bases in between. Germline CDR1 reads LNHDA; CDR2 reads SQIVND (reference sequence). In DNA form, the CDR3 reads TGTGCCAGTAGTATTTGGTCGCAGGGCCTCTCTGGAAACACCATATATTTT. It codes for CASSIWSQGLSGNTIYF.

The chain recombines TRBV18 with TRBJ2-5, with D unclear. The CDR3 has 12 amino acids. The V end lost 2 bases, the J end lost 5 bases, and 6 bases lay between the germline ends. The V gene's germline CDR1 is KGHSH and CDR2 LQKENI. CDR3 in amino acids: CASSPSWETQYF. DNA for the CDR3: TGTGCCAGCTCACCAAGCTGGGAGACCCAGTACTTC.

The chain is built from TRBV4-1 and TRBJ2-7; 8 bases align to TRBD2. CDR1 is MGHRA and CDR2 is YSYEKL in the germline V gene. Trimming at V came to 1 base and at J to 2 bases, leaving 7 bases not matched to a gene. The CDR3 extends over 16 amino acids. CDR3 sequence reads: CASSQVGGGPPYEQYF. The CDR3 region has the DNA TGCGCCAGCAGCCAAGTTGGCGGGGGGCCACCCTACGAGCAGTACTTC.

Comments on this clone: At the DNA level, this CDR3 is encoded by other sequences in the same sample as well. CDR3 DNA: TGTGCCAGCAGTTCCCCACCGGGGAACTATGGCTACACCTTC. Protein product: CASSSPPGNYGYTF. The chain has TRBV28 and TRBJ1-2, with D unresolved. The CDR3 loop spans 14 amino acids. Deletions cut 4 bases from V and 2 bases from J, with 11 bases between. Germline-derived CDR1 and CDR2 are MDHEN and SYDVKM.

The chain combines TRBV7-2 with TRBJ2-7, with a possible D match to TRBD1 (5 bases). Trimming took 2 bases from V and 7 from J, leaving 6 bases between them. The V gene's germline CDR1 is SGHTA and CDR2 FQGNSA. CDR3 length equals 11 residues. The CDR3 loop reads CASSLPGEQYF. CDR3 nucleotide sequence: TGTGCCAGCAGCTTACCAGGGGAGCAGTACTTC. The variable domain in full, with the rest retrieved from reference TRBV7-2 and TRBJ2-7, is GAGVSQSPSNKVTEKGKDVELRCDPISGHTALYWYRQSLGQGLEFLIYFQGNSAPDKSGLPSDRFSAERTGGSVSTLTIQRTQQEDSAVYLCASSLPGEQYFGPGTRLTVT.

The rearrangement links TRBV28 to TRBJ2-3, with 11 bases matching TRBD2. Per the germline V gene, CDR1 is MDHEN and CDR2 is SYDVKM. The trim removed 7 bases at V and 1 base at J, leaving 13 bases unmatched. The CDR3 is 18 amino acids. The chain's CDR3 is CASTTFHLGLAGTDTQYF. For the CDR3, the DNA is TGTGCCAGCACCACCTTTCACCTGGGACTAGCGGGCACAGATACGCAGTATTTT.

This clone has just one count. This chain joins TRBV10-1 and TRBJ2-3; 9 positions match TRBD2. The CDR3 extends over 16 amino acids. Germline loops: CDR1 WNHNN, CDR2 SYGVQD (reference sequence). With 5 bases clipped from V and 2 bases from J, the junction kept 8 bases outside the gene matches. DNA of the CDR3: TGCGCCAGCAGTTCCGGGACTAGCTCCTTCACAGATACGCAGTATTTT. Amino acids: CASSSGTSSFTDTQYF.

The CDR3 DNA sequence: TGTGCCCCTGCCCGGGGGGGCCCGTACGAGCAGTACTTC. This sequence encodes CAPARGGPYEQYF. V gene TRBV21-1 combines with J gene TRBJ2-7; the table's D call, TRBD2, was not checked against the DNA. TRBV21-1 is a known pseudogene. This CDR3 comprises 13 residues.

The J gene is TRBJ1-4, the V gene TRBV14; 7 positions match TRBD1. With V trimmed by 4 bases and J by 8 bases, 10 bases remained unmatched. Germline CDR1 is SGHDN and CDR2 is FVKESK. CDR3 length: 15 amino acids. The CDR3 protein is CASSRRQGQGEKLFF. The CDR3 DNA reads TGTGCCAGCAGCCGAAGACAGGGACAAGGAGAAAAACTGTTTTTT.

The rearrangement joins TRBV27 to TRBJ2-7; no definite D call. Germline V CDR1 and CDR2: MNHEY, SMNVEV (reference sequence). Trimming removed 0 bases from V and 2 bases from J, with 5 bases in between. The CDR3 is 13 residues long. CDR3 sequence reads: CASSLSGPYEQYF. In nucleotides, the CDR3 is TGTGCCAGCAGTTTATCGGGCCCCTACGAGCAGTACTTC.

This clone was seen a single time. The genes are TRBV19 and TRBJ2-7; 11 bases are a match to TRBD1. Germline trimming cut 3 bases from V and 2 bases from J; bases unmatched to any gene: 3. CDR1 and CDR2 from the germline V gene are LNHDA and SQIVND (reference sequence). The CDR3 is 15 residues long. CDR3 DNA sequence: TGTGCCAGTAGTATCACGGGACAGGGGGCCTACGAGCAGTACTTC. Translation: CASSITGQGAYEQYF.

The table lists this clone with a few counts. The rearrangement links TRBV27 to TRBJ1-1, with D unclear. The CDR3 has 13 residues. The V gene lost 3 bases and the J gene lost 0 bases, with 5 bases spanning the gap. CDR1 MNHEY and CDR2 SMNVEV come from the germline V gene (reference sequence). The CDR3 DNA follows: TGTGCCAGCAGTTTGCGGCTGAACACTGAAGCTTTCTTT. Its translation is CASSLRLNTEAFF.

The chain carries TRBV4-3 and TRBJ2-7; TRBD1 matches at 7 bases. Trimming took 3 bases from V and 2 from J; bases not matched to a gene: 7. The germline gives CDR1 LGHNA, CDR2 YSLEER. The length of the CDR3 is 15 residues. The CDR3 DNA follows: TGCGCCAGCAGCCAGGAAGCGGACAGGACCTACGAGCAGTACTTC. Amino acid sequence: CASSQEADRTYEQYF.

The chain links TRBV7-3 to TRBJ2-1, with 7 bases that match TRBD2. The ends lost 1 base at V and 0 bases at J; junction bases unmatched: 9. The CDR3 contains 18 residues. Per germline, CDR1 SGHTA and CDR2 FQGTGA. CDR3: CASSLIGWRGTSYNEQFF. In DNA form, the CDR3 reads TGTGCCAGCAGCTTAATTGGCTGGCGGGGGACCTCCTACAATGAGCAGTTCTTC.